Listed below are T cell receptor beta chains from one sample, sequenced in a study of blood T cell repertoires in COVID-19. The repertoire was sequenced with immunoSEQ multiplex PCR; TCRdb's copy has only in-frame clones and lacks some. The table shows more than 350,000 clones, with over 75% occurring only once. The source material was peripheral blood. These TCRs come from a woman younger than 45 with COVID-19, enrolled during active disease. The CDR3 runs from the conserved cysteine through the conserved F or W. The D gene is left open where the match is weak. Clone size is given for some rows only: seen once, a few or many times, or a class if the clone is expanded.

clone size: NA; J gene: TRBJ2-7; D gene: TRBD2; V gene: TRBV6-2/TRBV6-3; CDR3 DNA: TGTGCCAGCAGCCGGGGACTAGCGGGAGAGCAGTACTTC; CDR3 protein: CASSRGLAGEQYF
clone size: NA; J gene: TRBJ1-3; D gene: NA; V gene: TRBV6-5; CDR3 DNA: TGTGCCAGCAGCCGACAGCCTAGCTCTGGAAACACCATATATTTT; CDR3 protein: CASSRQPSSGNTIYF
clone size: NA; J gene: TRBJ1-2; D gene: NA; V gene: TRBV29-1; CDR3 DNA: TGCAGCGTTGGTGGGGAAGGGGCTAACTATGGCTACACCTTC; CDR3 protein: CSVGGEGANYGYTF
clone size: NA; J gene: TRBJ2-1; D gene: NA; V gene: TRBV12-5; CDR3 DNA: TGTGCTAGTGGCGGGGGAGCCCTCGATGAGCAGTTCTTC; CDR3 protein: CASGGGALDEQFF
clone size: NA; J gene: TRBJ1-3; D gene: NA; V gene: TRBV6-6; CDR3 DNA: TGTGCCAGCAGGGGGGCCACAGCCTCTGGAAACACCATATATTTT; CDR3 protein: CASRGATASGNTIYF
clone size: NA; J gene: TRBJ2-7; D gene: NA; V gene: TRBV7-2; CDR3 DNA: TGTGCCAGCAGCTTATTCTATAGTCCCTACGAGCAGTACTTC; CDR3 protein: CASSLFYSPYEQYF
clone size: NA; J gene: TRBJ1-1; D gene: NA; V gene: TRBV19; CDR3 DNA: TGTGCCAGTAGTGGGAGCAGGAGTACTGAAGCTTTCTTT; CDR3 protein: CASSGSRSTEAFF
clone size: NA; J gene: TRBJ2-2; D gene: NA; V gene: TRBV5-4; CDR3 DNA: TGTGCCAGCAGCGGGCCCCCACGAATGGACGGGGAGCTGTTTTTT; CDR3 protein: CASSGPPRMDGELFF
clone size: NA; J gene: TRBJ1-4; D gene: NA; V gene: TRBV5-6; CDR3 DNA: TGTGCCAGCAGCTTCGGGGGACCTAATGAAAAACTGTTTTTT; CDR3 protein: CASSFGGPNEKLFF
clone size: NA; J gene: TRBJ1-1; D gene: TRBD1; V gene: TRBV6-2/TRBV6-3; CDR3 DNA: TGTGCCAGCAGTTCGTATCGACAGGGACGGAACACTGAAGCTTTCTTT; CDR3 protein: CASSSYRQGRNTEAFF
clone size: NA; J gene: TRBJ1-4; D gene: NA; V gene: TRBV4-3; CDR3 DNA: TGCGCCAGCAGCCAAAAAGGGGGGGCGGATGAAAAACTGTTTTTT; CDR3 protein: CASSQKGGADEKLFF
clone size: once; J gene: TRBJ1-5; D gene: TRBD1; V gene: TRBV19; CDR3 DNA: TGTGCCAGTAGCACCGACAGGGGTTCCCCTCGTCAGCCCCAGCATTTT; CDR3 protein: CASSTDRGSPRQPQHF
clone size: NA; J gene: TRBJ1-2; D gene: NA; V gene: TRBV28; CDR3 DNA: TGTGCCAGCAGTTTCAGTGTCAACAGGGCTAGGCTAAGGGATTATGGCTACACCTTC; CDR3 protein: CASSFSVNRARLRDYGYTF
clone size: NA; J gene: TRBJ2-3; D gene: NA; V gene: TRBV13; CDR3 DNA: TGTGCCAGCAACCCAAGTCGAGGAGATACGCAGTATTTT; CDR3 protein: CASNPSRGDTQYF
clone size: once; J gene: TRBJ2-7; D gene: NA; V gene: TRBV6-5; CDR3 DNA: TGTGCCAGCAGTTTCGGGGACGAGCAGTACTTC; CDR3 protein: CASSFGDEQYF